This TCR beta chain was captured in a study of a mutant IDH1 vaccine in newly diagnosed glioma. Study as a whole: Vaccines were begun 4-6 weeks after radiotherapy alone, or with temozolomide cycles. Of the patients given treatment, roughly 60% were male and approximately 40% were female, and a mean age of roughly 40 years was recorded. Study-wide findings and caveats: Pseudoprogression looked unconnected to shifts in top peripheral T cell clonotypes.

Time point described: week 47, end of study. Doses consisted of 300 ug of mutant IDH1 20-mer peptide each, paired with topical imiquimod. Points on this clone: The antigen remains unidentified.

Germline assignment: CDR1 MNHEY and CDR2 SMNVEV (reference sequence). V was shortened by 2 bases and J by 3 bases, with 8 bases between the two germline ends. The CDR3 consists of 14 residues. Assay: immunoSEQ multiplex PCR; the TCRdb copy retains only in-frame clones and omits some. The table includes tens of thousands of clones, roughly 80% detected once. The chain is built from TRBV27 and TRBJ1-5; TRBD1 might be the D (6 bases). This material consisted of PBMCs, taken from a glioma patient whose treatment included an IDH1 peptide vaccine. The source of this sequence is a woman in her fifties or sixties with glioma. The CDR3 here is CASSLQGINQPQHF. The CDR3 DNA sequence: TGTGCCAGCAGTTTACAGGGGATCAATCAGCCCCAGCATTTT.